What follows is one T cell receptor (beta chain) and its context. This specimen comes from a study of T cell responses to AZD1222 COVID-19 vaccine. Using immunoSEQ multiplex PCR, the repertoire was profiled, and TCRdb retains in-frame clones only, with some absent. The data show 130,000 or so clones, about 90% seen once. CDR3 length: 14 amino acids. V lost 6 bases and J lost 5, with 14 bases in between. From germline, CDR1 is LNHDA and CDR2 SQIVND (reference sequence). The specimen was peripheral blood, collected on day 0 of AZD1222 vaccination. The receptor's source is an adult in good health. The V call is TRBV19, the J call TRBJ2-1; D unclear. CDR3 DNA: TGTGCCAGTAGACCCCCAACAGCGCACAATGAGCAGTTCTTC. Translating it yields CASRPPTAHNEQFF.